This T cell receptor (beta chain) comes out of a study of blood T cell repertoires in COVID-19. About the study: The cDNA or gDNA used as material had been derived from T cells, B-cell-depleted T cells, or PBMCs.

This CDR3 spans 13 amino acids. CDR1 and CDR2 (germline): KGHSH, LQKENI. All enrollees were about 18 to 90 years old and from under 25 US areas. Participants were placed into cohorts based on the clinical history they reported. Clones were sequenced by immunoSEQ multiplex PCR, and TCRdb holds only the in-frame ones, with some missing. In the table there are 150,000 or so clones, over 80% of which are singletons. Points on this clone: A junction end diverges from the germline sequence, so it may reflect a read error.

Material for sequencing was PBMCs or T cells enriched from blood (not recorded which). The J gene is TRBJ2-1, the V gene TRBV18; 9 bases map to TRBD1. This TCR was sampled from a woman aged 55 to 70 who had recovered from COVID-19. The CDR3 is CASSPQGAGEQFF. CDR3 in DNA: TGTGCCAGCTCCCCACAGGGGGCTGGTGAGCAGTTCTTC. Variable domain in full (rest from reference TRBV18 and TRBJ2-1): NAGVMQNPRHLVRRRGQEARLRCSPMKGHSHVYWYRQLPEEGLKFMVYLQKENIIDESGMPKERFSAEFPKEGPSILRIQQVVRGDSAAYFCASSPQGAGEQFFGPGTRLTVL.